This T cell receptor (beta chain) stems from a study of a mutant IDH1 vaccine in newly diagnosed glioma. Comments on this clone: Antigen specificity is unknown.

The V gene's germline CDR1 is SGHDN and CDR2 FVKESK. The CDR3 runs to 16 residues. The trim removed 1 base at V and 7 bases at J, leaving 6 bases unmatched. Time point described: week 35, safety follow-up. What each vaccine dose contained was 300 ug of mutant IDH1 20-mer peptide, accompanied by topical imiquimod. The assay was immunoSEQ multiplex PCR, and TCRdb's table has in-frame clones only and misses some. Here the sample spans about 60,000 clones, 84% being singletons. Specimen: PBMCs, collected from a glioma patient whose treatment included an IDH1 peptide vaccine. This clonotype was obtained from a man younger than 40 with glioma. The genes are TRBV14 and TRBJ1-4, with 10 bases fitting TRBD1. CDR3 sequence reads: CASSQVLGQGSEKLFF. CDR3 in DNA: TGTGCCAGCAGCCAAGTTCTGGGACAGGGGTCTGAAAAACTGTTTTTT.